Reported below is one T cell receptor beta chain. V gave up 7 bases and J gave up 2 bases, with 8 bases separating them. CDR1 is LNHDA and CDR2 is SQIVND in the germline V gene (reference sequence). The CDR3 covers 12 residues. This entry belongs to a study of blood T cell repertoires in COVID-19. Assay used: immunoSEQ multiplex PCR; TCRdb lists only in-frame clones, some missing. This sample has about 130,000 clones, with roughly 87% found just once. J is TRBJ1-1 and V is TRBV19, with D perhaps matching TRBD1 (5 bases). Source material: PBMCs or T cells enriched from blood (not recorded which). The clonotype originates from a man between 25 and 39 years old who had recovered from COVID-19. Here the CDR3 DNA reads TGTGCCAGTACGACAGCAAACACTGAAGCTTTCTTT. It codes for CASTTANTEAFF.